These T cell receptor beta chains were read from a single sample in a study of spatial heterogeneity in lung cancer. One entry per CDR3 protein, called by TCRdb with MiXCR from the 5' RACE reads. The sample contains roughly 40,000 distinct CDR3 sequences, 6.8% of which appear only once. The sample was PBMCs, taken at surgery. The receptors here all came from a female donor with early-stage non-small cell lung cancer. Both conserved end residues are part of each CDR3. Fields, in order: V gene, clone size, J gene, D gene, CDR3 DNA, CDR3 protein. A D gene is named only where the DNA matches it firmly. Clone size is shown for a subset of rows, as once, few, many or a class of expanded clone.

V: TRBV5-4; size: few; J: TRBJ2-3; D: .; DNA: TGTGCCAGCAGCGCAGGCCGGGAGGATACGCAGTATTTT; CDR3: CASSAGREDTQYF
V: TRBV3-1; size: many; J: TRBJ2-5; D: .; DNA: TGTGCCAGCACCCTTTCGCGAGGGAACCAAGAGACCCAGTACTTC; CDR3: CASTLSRGNQETQYF
V: TRBV14; size: few; J: TRBJ1-1; D: .; DNA: TGTGCCAGCAGCCAGGACCCGAACACTGAAGCTTTCTTT; CDR3: CASSQDPNTEAFF
V: TRBV20-1; size: few; J: TRBJ2-4; D: .; DNA: TGCAGTGCCAGGGACTCCTTTAGGGTCTCGGCCAAAAACATTCAGTACTTC; CDR3: CSARDSFRVSAKNIQYF
V: TRBV6-1; size: .; J: TRBJ2-7; D: TRBD1; DNA: TGTGCCAGCAGTCAACCGGGACAGGGGACCGCTTCTTACGAGCAGTACTTC; CDR3: CASSQPGQGTASYEQYF
V: TRBV5-1; size: many; J: TRBJ2-2; D: .; DNA: TGCGCCAGCAGCTTGAGGACGAACACCGGGGAGCTGTTTTTT; CDR3: CASSLRTNTGELFF
V: TRBV12-3/TRBV12-4; size: many; J: TRBJ1-5; D: TRBD1; DNA: TGTGCCAGCAGGTCGGGGACAGTAAGCAATCAGCCCCAGCATTTT; CDR3: CASRSGTVSNQPQHF
V: TRBV12-3/TRBV12-4; size: .; J: TRBJ2-7; D: TRBD1; DNA: TGTGCCAGCAGTCCCGGACAGGCCTACGAGCAGTACTTC; CDR3: CASSPGQAYEQYF
V: TRBV9; size: many; J: TRBJ1-2; D: .; DNA: TGTGCCAGCAGCGTAGGGGTAGGGGGATCTGGCTATGGCTACACCTTC; CDR3: CASSVGVGGSGYGYTF
V: TRBV2; size: many; J: TRBJ2-6; D: .; DNA: TGTGCCAGCAGTGGACGGACCTCTGGGGCCAACGTCCTGACTTTC; CDR3: CASSGRTSGANVLTF
V: TRBV6-4; size: .; J: TRBJ2-3; D: .; DNA: TGTGCCAGCAGGGCCGGGATAAGGCAGTATTTT; CDR3: CASRAGIRQYF
V: TRBV6-2/TRBV6-3; size: many; J: TRBJ2-5; D: .; DNA: TGTGCCAGCAGTTACCGTAGCCCGCAAGAGACCCAGTACTTC; CDR3: CASSYRSPQETQYF
V: TRBV5-1; size: many; J: TRBJ2-7; D: .; DNA: TGCGCCAGCAGCCCAAAGGTAGGGGAGGAGTACGAGCAGTACTTC; CDR3: CASSPKVGEEYEQYF
V: TRBV7-9; size: .; J: TRBJ1-4; D: TRBD1; DNA: TGTGCCAGCAGCTTAGCCGGGACAGGGGATGAAAAACTGTTTTTT; CDR3: CASSLAGTGDEKLFF
V: TRBV28; size: .; J: TRBJ1-2; D: .; DNA: TGTGCCAGCAGTTTATATCTATTCCATCTAAGAGGGGCGGAGAATGGCTACACCTTC; CDR3: CASSLYLFHLRGAENGYTF
V: TRBV6-5; size: .; J: TRBJ1-1; D: .; DNA: TGTGCCAGCAGTTCCGTCAAAAGAGCTTTCTTT; CDR3: CASSSVKRAFF
V: TRBV6-2/TRBV6-3; size: few; J: TRBJ1-2; D: .; DNA: TGTGCCAGCAGTTACAGGGAAGGGATCTATGGCTACACCTTC; CDR3: CASSYREGIYGYTF
V: TRBV5-4; size: .; J: TRBJ2-5; D: .; DNA: TGTGCCAGCAGCTTGGCCCCCCACCAAGAGACCCAGTACTTC; CDR3: CASSLAPHQETQYF
V: TRBV10-2; size: few; J: TRBJ2-2; D: TRBD2; DNA: TGCGCCAGCTGCCAGCGGGGGGCCGCGAACACCGGGGAGCTGTTTTTT; CDR3: CASCQRGAANTGELFF
V: TRBV7-6; size: many; J: TRBJ2-1; D: TRBD2; DNA: TGTGCCAGCAGCCCGAGCGGGGGGGCCCGGAGCTCCTACAATGAGCAGTTCTTC; CDR3: CASSPSGGARSSYNEQFF
V: TRBV5-1; size: .; J: TRBJ2-7; D: .; DNA: TGCGCCAGCATGGAAAACTTAGACGGATCCTACGAGCAGTACTTC; CDR3: CASMENLDGSYEQYF
V: TRBV4-1; size: many; J: TRBJ1-2; D: .; DNA: TGCGCCAGCAGCCCGACGACTGACAACTATGGCTACACCTTC; CDR3: CASSPTTDNYGYTF
V: TRBV7-2; size: few; J: TRBJ2-3; D: .; DNA: TGTGCCAGCAGGGATTCGTCGGCAGATACGCAGTATTTT; CDR3: CASRDSSADTQYF
V: TRBV3-1; size: many; J: TRBJ2-5; D: .; DNA: TGTGCCAGCACCACCGGACAGCAAGAGACCCAGTACTTC; CDR3: CASTTGQQETQYF
V: TRBV4-1; size: .; J: TRBJ2-3; D: .; DNA: TGCGCCAGCAGCCGGGACCGCCGGGGCACAGATACGCAGTATTTT; CDR3: CASSRDRRGTDTQYF
V: TRBV6-5; size: few; J: TRBJ2-3; D: TRBD1; DNA: TGTGCCAGCAGTGGGACAGTAAGCACAGATACGCAGTATTTT; CDR3: CASSGTVSTDTQYF
V: TRBV10-3; size: few; J: TRBJ1-2; D: .; DNA: TGTGCCATCAGTGAGGGGGAAAACTATGGCTACACCTTC; CDR3: CAISEGENYGYTF
V: TRBV18; size: .; J: TRBJ2-2; D: .; DNA: TGTGCCAGCTCACCAGACGGCCCCGGGGAGCTGTTTTTT; CDR3: CASSPDGPGELFF
V: TRBV7-2; size: many; J: TRBJ2-3; D: .; DNA: TGTGCCAGCAGCCGCCGGGTAGCCACAGATACGCAGTATTTT; CDR3: CASSRRVATDTQYF
V: TRBV12-3/TRBV12-4; size: many; J: TRBJ2-1; D: TRBD2; DNA: TGTGCCAGCAGTACGGGGACTAGCGGACCCTTCTTCCAGTTCTTC; CDR3: CASSTGTSGPFFQFF
V: TRBV7-2; size: .; J: TRBJ1-1; D: .; DNA: TGTGCCAGCACTCGGGACACTCTCACTGAAGCTTTCTTT; CDR3: CASTRDTLTEAFF
V: TRBV5-6; size: many; J: TRBJ2-7; D: TRBD1; DNA: TGTGCCAGCAGCTACGGGGACAGGTTTAACTACGAGCAGTACTTC; CDR3: CASSYGDRFNYEQYF
V: TRBV19; size: .; J: TRBJ1-5; D: .; DNA: TGTGCCAGTAGTATGCGCGTCAATCAGCCCCAGCATTTT; CDR3: CASSMRVNQPQHF
V: TRBV5-1; size: many; J: TRBJ2-1; D: .; DNA: TGCGCCAGCAGCTTGGTTGCCTACAATGAGCAGTTCTTC; CDR3: CASSLVAYNEQFF
V: TRBV7-2; size: .; J: TRBJ2-2; D: TRBD1; DNA: TGTGCCAGCAGCCCCCGGACAGGGGTGCGTCGCCGGGAGCTGTTTTTT; CDR3: CASSPRTGVRRRELFF
V: TRBV6-2/TRBV6-3; size: .; J: TRBJ1-1; D: .; DNA: TGTGCCAGCAGTTACAGGGAGCGCTGGGATGAAGCTTTCTTT; CDR3: CASSYRERWDEAFF
V: TRBV6-5; size: medium-sized; J: TRBJ2-3; D: TRBD2; DNA: TGTGCCAGCAGTTCCATAGCGGGGGGGATGTTGTATACGCAGTATTTT; CDR3: CASSSIAGGMLYTQYF
V: TRBV12-3/TRBV12-4; size: many; J: TRBJ2-2; D: TRBD2; DNA: TGTGCCAGCAGACCCGGACTAGCGGGGGGTGGCCCCGGGGAGCTGTTTTTT; CDR3: CASRPGLAGGGPGELFF
V: TRBV19; size: few; J: TRBJ2-1; D: TRBD1; DNA: TGTGCCAGTAGTAGAGGGACAGGGGGCCCCTACAATGAGCAGTTCTTC; CDR3: CASSRGTGGPYNEQFF
V: TRBV11-2; size: many; J: TRBJ1-6; D: .; DNA: TGTGCCAGCAGCTTAGTGGTTAAGACGACACCCCTCCACTTT; CDR3: CASSLVVKTTPLHF
V: TRBV5-1; size: many; J: TRBJ2-3; D: TRBD2; DNA: TGCGCCAGCAGCCGCATAGCGGGGGCCCTGGGAGATACGCAGTATTTT; CDR3: CASSRIAGALGDTQYF